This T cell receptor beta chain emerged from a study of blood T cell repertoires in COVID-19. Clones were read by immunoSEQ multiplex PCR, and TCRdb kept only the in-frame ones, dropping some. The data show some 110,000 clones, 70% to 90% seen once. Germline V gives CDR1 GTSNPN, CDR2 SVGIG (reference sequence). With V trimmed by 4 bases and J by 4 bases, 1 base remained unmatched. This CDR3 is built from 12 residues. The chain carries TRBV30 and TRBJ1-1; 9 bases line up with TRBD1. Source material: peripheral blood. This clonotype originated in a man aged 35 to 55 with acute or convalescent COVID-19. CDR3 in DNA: TGTGCCTGGAACAGGGGGCCCACTGAAGCTTTCTTT. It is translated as CAWNRGPTEAFF.